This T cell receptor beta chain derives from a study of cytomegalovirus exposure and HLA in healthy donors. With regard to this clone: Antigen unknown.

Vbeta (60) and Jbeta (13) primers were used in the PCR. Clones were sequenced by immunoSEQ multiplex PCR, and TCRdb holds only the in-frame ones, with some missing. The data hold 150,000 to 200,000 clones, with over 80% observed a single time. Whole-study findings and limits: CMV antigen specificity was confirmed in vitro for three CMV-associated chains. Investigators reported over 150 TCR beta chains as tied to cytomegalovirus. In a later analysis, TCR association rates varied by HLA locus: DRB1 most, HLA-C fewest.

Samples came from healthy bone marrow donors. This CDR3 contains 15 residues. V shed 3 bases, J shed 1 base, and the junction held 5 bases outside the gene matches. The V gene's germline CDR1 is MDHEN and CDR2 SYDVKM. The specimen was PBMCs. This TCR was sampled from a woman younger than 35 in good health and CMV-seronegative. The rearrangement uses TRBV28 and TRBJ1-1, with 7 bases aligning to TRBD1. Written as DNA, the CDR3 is TGTGCCAGCAGTTTCTCCAGGGGGAGGAACACTGAAGCTTTCTTT. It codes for CASSFSRGRNTEAFF.